One T cell receptor beta chain is described in this entry. This clonotype was counted between two and nine times. It lacks a known antigen. Base qualities are missing; no much larger clone stands one base away. In light of the paper, this sample's time point label describes: newly diagnosed GD, antithyroid drugs for less than 3 months. For both TCR sequencing and RNA sequencing, RNA was extracted from PBMCs using TRIzol. The diagnosis of Graves' disease was made according to American Thyroid Association guidelines. Patients were recruited from an endocrinology department in Xi'an, China. Each patient gave 9 to 10 milliliters of peripheral blood, collected in an EDTA anticoagulant tube. Ficoll Paque Plus density gradient separation was used to isolate PBMCs, and no further T cell sorting was performed. An Agilent 2100 Bioanalyzer and agarose gel were used to assess RNA quality, and a NanoDrop 2000 was used to measure RNA concentration.

The data originate from a study of regulatory T cells in long-lasting Graves disease (dated by TCRdb to the early 2020s). Some background on the complete study: In the newly diagnosed Graves' disease group, patients had been taking antithyroid drugs for less than 3 months. Peripheral blood TCR sequencing and RNA sequencing compared persistent Graves' disease patients with newly diagnosed Graves' disease patients. The study was conducted in China and was registered as a clinical trial. TCR sequencing covered around 13 persistent and around 20 newly diagnosed Graves' disease patients, about 35 samples in total.

From its cysteine to its phenylalanine, the CDR3 spans 14 amino acids. The read is trimmed to its CDR3 DNA, 42 bases read in frame from base 1. The germline V gene gives CDR1 as MNHNS and CDR2 as SASEGT. V lost 8 bases and J lost 7 bases, and the count of bases not matched to a germline gene is 12. General study outcomes and caveats: Sequencing and analysis were limited to the TCR beta chain. Persistent patients shared more public clonotypes among themselves (2,741) than newly diagnosed patients did (approximately 970). Compared with newly diagnosed patients, patients with persistent Graves' disease had lower TCR Shannon entropy and fewer highly expanded clones, which suggests clonal expansion. Preferential use of TRBV28, TRBJ1-2 and TRBJ2-5 was observed in persistent disease, whereas TRBV20-1 and TRBJ2-1 were favored in newly diagnosed disease. The authors noted that the small sample size was a limitation that may lower accuracy. The study examined only peripheral blood because the primary lesion, thyroid tissue, could not be accessed.

Libraries were built with multiplex PCR. Sequencing took place on an Illumina HiSeq 4000. iRepertoire HTBI primers and Arm-PCR amplification of CDR3 regions were used to construct TCR beta libraries. PCR products were gel purified before sequencing. Processing in the source paper ran as follows. Gene usage analysis of CDR3 amino acid clonotypes relied on the roughly 58 TRBV and over 13 TRBJ segments identified across samples. Filtered high-quality paired reads were merged into contigs using COPE and FqMerger. BLAST was used to align contigs to IMGT TRBV, TRBD and TRBJ reference genes, with CDR3 defined following IMGT. Any clonotype with a frequency above 0.1% was classified as a highly expanded clone. Shannon entropy was used to measure repertoire diversity, and the Gini coefficient was used to measure V-J evenness. A clonotype was considered public if more than one individual shared it. Using fastp trimming at Q25 and MiXCR clonotype assembly, TCRdb reanalyzed the public sequencing data and kept in-frame beta chains. Rows with one shared CDR3 protein collapse into an entry with the most common genes and DNA. The V and J calls here are based on TCRdb, not the publication. The sample contains roughly 400,000 distinct CDR3 sequences, roughly 15% of them found a single time. The top ten hold about 23% of the sample.

These data were also filed under a second study, of T cells in Graves' hyperthyroidism and ophthalmopathy. As the second publication notes: A patient counted as having stable Graves' hyperthyroidism if no progression to ophthalmopathy occurred over 18 months of follow-up. Hyperthyroidism patients were newly diagnosed, had a disease duration of under 2 months, and were aged 18 to 65 years. Any patient with an uncontrolled infection, another autoimmune disease, pregnancy or lactation was excluded. Diagnoses relied on clinical symptoms, serum thyroxine and TRAb, thyroid ultrasound and orbital computed tomography. The TCR CDR3 was subjected to a first round of RT-PCR using the HTBI primer set and the Qiagen OneStep RT-PCR kit. Most expanded thyroid clonotypes (frequency above 0.001) were also detected in blood, a finding suggesting that blood repertoires may reflect thyroid immune responses. In cross-validation, a model built on a 13 V-J signature told ophthalmopathy apart from stable hyperthyroidism with about 90% sensitivity and roughly 83% specificity, and in testing the same model reached 80%/75%. In validation, the model predicted progression to ophthalmopathy with approximately 69% sensitivity and less than 75% specificity, a median of 6.5 months before onset. TCR V-J signatures able to tell the groups apart were searched for in a discovery cohort of around 95 patients, of whom under 45 had Graves' ophthalmopathy and around 57 had stable Graves' hyperthyroidism. Whether ophthalmopathy could be predicted prospectively was tested in an independent validation cohort made up of 18 to 20 hyperthyroidism patients plus 17 patients who later progressed to ophthalmopathy. The approximately 97 discovery patients were randomly divided into training and test sets at a 7:3 ratio. In several Graves' hyperthyroidism patients, the study also compared T-cell repertoires from thyroid tissue with T-cell repertoires from blood. After sampling, hyperthyroidism patients received methimazole starting at 30 mg daily, and ophthalmopathy patients received high-dose intravenous methylprednisolone. Libraries were constructed in a second round of multiplex PCR, after which size selection and purification were performed. The libraries were sequenced on an Illumina HiSeq2000 using paired-end 100 bp reads. SOAPnuke was used to process the raw data, throwing out any read that contained adapters or uncalled bases, had a mean Phred below 15, or lacked an exact constant-primer or identifier match. COPE v1.2.5 was used to merge the high-quality paired reads, and each unique nucleotide sequence was defined as a clonotype. MiTCR v1.1 was used to align the clonotypes against IMGT TRBV, TRBD and TRBJ reference segments. Analysis was restricted to V-J combinations with a frequency above 0.0001, which covered 99.2% of repertoires. A TCS score was defined as the ratio of F50 (clonal expansion) to E x V (chaos), with BLOSUM62-based TCRdist applied between CDR3 peptides within each V-J. Welch's t-statistics and random forest reduced some 510 V-J features to around 14, which were used in a naive Bayes classifier (R e1071). No statistical method was used to fix the sample size in advance, and group allocation was not hidden from the investigators. TCR Vbeta CDR3 sequencing of some 140 peripheral blood samples (roughly 43 ophthalmopathy, under 80 hyperthyroidism and roughly 17 progressor patients) is reported in the paper.

Rearrangement joined TRBV6-1 to TRBJ2-7; TRBD2 fits 9 bases in the junction. The origin of this receptor is a young woman with Graves disease. Donor details come from another sample of the same person, matched by shared clones. The source was peripheral blood mononuclear cells (PBMCs), collected at new diagnosis, from a patient treated with antithyroid drugs. The CDR3 region: CASGGREGRGEQYF. At the DNA level, the sequence is TGTGCCAGCGGGGGGCGGGAGGGCCGTGGTGAGCAGTACTTC.